The entry below describes one T cell receptor (beta chain). Antigen: not known. The data originate from a study of shared clonotypes between healthy human individuals. General study results and limits: Researchers sampled only blood; tissue repertoires likely differ. Clonotypes which were not shared had lower generation probabilities than clonotypes that all four donors shared.

After removal of 1 base from V and 6 bases from J, the junction contained 9 bases not matched to a gene. From germline, CDR1 is SGHTA and CDR2 FQGNSA. This CDR3 is built from 15 residues. Per the original data handling: There were no quality scores in the junction-only immunoSEQ sequences, so filtering differed. The data were produced by immunoSEQ multiplex PCR, yet TCRdb's version contains in-frame clones alone and is incomplete. The V and J calls and clone size are taken from that table; D and trimming were inferred from the DNA. The data hold roughly 1,100,000 clones, with 65% to 75% observed a single time.

The J gene is TRBJ2-7, the V gene TRBV7-2, with 7 bases identical to TRBD1. This TCR was sampled from a man between 18 and 35 years old in good health. Material: memory CD4+ T cells sorted from blood. Subset denoted: CD45RA-negative fraction. For the CDR3, the DNA is TGTGCCAGCAGCTTAGTATGGGCAGGGGGTGGCGAGCAGTACTTC. It yields the protein CASSLVWAGGGEQYF.